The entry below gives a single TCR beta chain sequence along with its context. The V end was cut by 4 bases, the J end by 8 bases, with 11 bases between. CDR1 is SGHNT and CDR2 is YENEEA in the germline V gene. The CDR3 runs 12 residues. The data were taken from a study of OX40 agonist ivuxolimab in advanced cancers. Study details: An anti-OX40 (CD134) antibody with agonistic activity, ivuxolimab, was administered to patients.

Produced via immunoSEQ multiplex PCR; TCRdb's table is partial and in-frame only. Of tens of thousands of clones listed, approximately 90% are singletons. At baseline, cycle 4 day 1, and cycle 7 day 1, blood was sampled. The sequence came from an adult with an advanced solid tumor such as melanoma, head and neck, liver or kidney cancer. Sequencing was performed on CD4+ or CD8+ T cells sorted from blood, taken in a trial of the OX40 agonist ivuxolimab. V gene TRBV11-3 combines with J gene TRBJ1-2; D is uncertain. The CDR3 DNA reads TGTGCCAGCAGCTCTTTCCCGGGCGGCTACACCTTC. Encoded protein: CASSSFPGGYTF.